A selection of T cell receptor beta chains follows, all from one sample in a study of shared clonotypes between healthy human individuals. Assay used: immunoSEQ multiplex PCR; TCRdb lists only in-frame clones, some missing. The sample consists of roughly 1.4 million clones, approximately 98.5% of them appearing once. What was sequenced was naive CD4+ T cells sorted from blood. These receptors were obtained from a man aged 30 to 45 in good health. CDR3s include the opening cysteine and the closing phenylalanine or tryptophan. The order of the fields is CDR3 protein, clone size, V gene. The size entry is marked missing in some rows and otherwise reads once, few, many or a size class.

CDR3: CASSPLAGVYNEQFF
size: NA
V: TRBV19

CDR3: CASSIPRGRYTF
size: NA
V: TRBV28

CDR3: CASSSGGGNTIYF
size: NA
V: TRBV6-5

CDR3: CATSRDPNMGTEAFF
size: once
V: TRBV15

CDR3: CASSWTGAVNEQFF
size: NA
V: TRBV7-9

CDR3: CASRDRGLSEQFF
size: NA
V: TRBV19

CDR3: CASSPERLAGSYEQYF
size: NA
V: TRBV18

CDR3: CASRSRQNTEAFF
size: NA
V: TRBV25-1

CDR3: CASSVLAGGETQYF
size: NA
V: TRBV6-1

CDR3: CASSSGGSSGNTIYF
size: NA
V: TRBV7-3

CDR3: CASSSGGNYGYTF
size: NA
V: TRBV27

CDR3: CASSSPAGSTDTQYF
size: NA
V: TRBV27

CDR3: CASSLVGREAAYF
size: NA
V: TRBV7-2

CDR3: CASSYRDSYEQYF
size: NA
V: TRBV7-2

CDR3: CASSILARGNTEAFF
size: NA
V: TRBV19

CDR3: CASRRVDTQYF
size: NA
V: TRBV6-1

CDR3: CAWSVLQGFSVEAFF
size: NA
V: TRBV30

CDR3: CASSSSSYEQYF
size: NA
V: TRBV7-9

CDR3: CASSIASVDNEQFF
size: NA
V: TRBV9

CDR3: CASFRESYNEQFF
size: NA
V: TRBV2

CDR3: CASNRLAGTEGEQFF
size: once
V: TRBV4-2

CDR3: CASSMHTGELFF
size: NA
V: TRBV19

CDR3: CASSHGQGLYEQYF
size: NA
V: TRBV5-1

CDR3: CASSLVQGSGNQPQHF
size: once
V: TRBV7-8